The sequence of this T cell receptor (beta chain) was determined in a study of immune heterogeneity within non-small cell lung tumors. Each sample used about 0.55 ug of genomic DNA from bulk tumor tissue. Several biopsies per primary tumor were taken during surgery, spaced as far apart as possible. Patients underwent curative surgery for non-small cell lung cancer (untreated and newly diagnosed). The count of this clonotype is one. Amplifying TCR beta CDR3 involved multiplex PCR carried out with 32 V and 13 J primers. Each CDR3 protein gets one entry after TCRdb re-called the multiplex PCR reads with MiXCR. This sample has about 2,600 distinct CDR3 sequences, with roughly 29% found just once. CDR1 and CDR2 from the germline V gene are DFQATT and SNEGSKA (reference sequence). The CDR3 covers 14 residues. Germline trimming cut 2 bases from V and 3 bases from J; bases unmatched to any gene: 5.

This receptor was obtained from a man between 45 and 60 years old with non-small cell lung cancer. Sequencing input: lung tumor tissue. This chain joins TRBV20-1 and TRBJ2-7, with 9 bases fitting TRBD1. The CDR3 sequence is CSARSGTGIYEQYF. CDR3 bases: TGCAGTGCTAGATCCGGGACAGGGATCTACGAGCAGTACTTC.